A single sample gave rise to the 29 T cell receptor beta chains below, sequenced in a study of blood T cell repertoires in COVID-19. Sequencing used immunoSEQ multiplex PCR; TCRdb keeps in-frame clones, though not all of them. The table has 30,000 to 40,000 clones, 85% to 90% seen once. The sequencing sample was made of peripheral blood. These receptors were taken from a man between 65 and 85 years old with acute or convalescent COVID-19.

V gene TRBV4-3 combines with J gene TRBJ2-3; D may be TRBD2 (5 bases). Per the germline V gene, CDR1 is LGHNA and CDR2 is YSLEER. The CDR3 consists of 14 residues. With 4 bases removed from V and 6 bases from J, the gap between germline ends came to 14 bases. CDR3 sequence (DNA): TGCGCCAGCAGCCCCTCTGGGTTAGCGGATACGCAGTATTTT. Its translation is CASSPSGLADTQYF.

This clone appeared once. The J gene is TRBJ2-5, the V gene TRBV7-2; 14 nucleotides match TRBD2. CDR3 length: 19 residues. With V trimmed by 4 bases and J by 3 bases, 13 bases remained unmatched. Germline assignment: CDR1 SGHTA and CDR2 FQGNSA. The CDR3: CASSSQSPGLAGGEETQYF. CDR3 DNA sequence: TGTGCCAGCAGCTCACAATCCCCAGGACTAGCGGGGGGCGAAGAGACCCAGTACTTC.

The rearrangement uses TRBV30 and TRBJ1-1, with D hard to call. The germline V gene encodes CDR1 GTSNPN and CDR2 SVGIG (reference sequence). The CDR3 is 13 residues long. V was shortened by 0 bases and J by 7 bases, with 12 bases between the two germline ends. CDR3 sequence (DNA): TGTGCCTGGAGTGTATTCCCCGGGATTGAAGCTTTCTTT. This encodes CAWSVFPGIEAFF.

The chain carries TRBV5-1 and TRBJ2-2; TRBD1 might be the D (5 bases). This CDR3 has 14 residues. The V end was cut by 3 bases, the J end by 3 bases, with 9 bases between. Germline CDR1 is SGHRS and CDR2 is YFSETQ. CDR3 coding DNA: TGCGCCAGCAGCTCCGAGACAGACACCGGGGAGCTGTTTTTT. Protein product: CASSSETDTGELFF.

This clone has only a few counts. The CDR3 here is CASSQPSGGAGTRGREQYF. The DNA of the CDR3 is TGCGCCAGCAGCCAACCTAGCGGGGGCGCGGGCACTCGAGGACGCGAGCAGTACTTC. This chain uses TRBV4-1 with TRBJ2-7, with 10 bases fitting TRBD2. Per germline, CDR1 MGHRA and CDR2 YSYEKL. The V and J ends lost 2 bases and 6 bases, in that order; junction bases with no gene match: 19. This CDR3 has 19 amino acids.

The chain combines TRBV30 with TRBJ1-5; D gene unclear. Looked up from germline, CDR1 is GTSNPN and CDR2 is SVGIG (reference sequence). V lost 1 base, J lost 2 bases, and 9 bases lay in between. The CDR3 has 14 amino acids. The CDR3 nucleotides are TGTGCCTGGAGTGCTTACTCCGGCAATCAGCCCCAGCATTTT. Translated: CAWSAYSGNQPQHF.

This clone came up a few times. V and J are TRBV11-1 and TRBJ2-7; D is perhaps TRBD2 (5 bases). The V end was cut by 3 bases, the J end by 4 bases, with 10 bases between. The V gene's germline CDR1 is SGHAT and CDR2 FQDESV (reference sequence). This CDR3 region has 13 residues. This chain's CDR3 is CASSFQRRYEQYF. The CDR3 region has the DNA TGTGCCAGCAGCTTCCAGCGGCGATACGAGCAGTACTTC.

V is TRBV29-1 and J is TRBJ2-1; the match to TRBD1 covers 7 bases. V lost 5 bases, J lost 13 bases, and 14 bases stayed unmatched. This CDR3 has 13 amino acids. Germline lookup yields CDR1 SQVTM and CDR2 ANQGSEA. CDR3 nucleotide sequence: TGCAGCGTTCCGGAAGTGGGTTGGACAGGCCAGTTCTTC. Its protein is CSVPEVGWTGQFF.

The chain has TRBV5-1 and TRBJ2-1; a weak D match, TRBD2 (6 bases). The germline V and J ends were trimmed by 3 bases and 0 bases, with 16 bases remaining between them. Germline V lookup: CDR1 SGHRS, CDR2 YFSETQ. CDR3 length: 17 amino acids. The CDR3: CASSWRDSPGSYNEQFF. The CDR3 DNA is TGCGCCAGCAGCTGGCGGGACTCACCAGGCTCCTACAATGAGCAGTTCTTC.

J is TRBJ2-1 and V is TRBV6-2 or TRBV6-3; a possible D gene is TRBD2 (6 bases). V lost 0 bases and J 6 bases, leaving 9 bases between the germline ends. This CDR3 has 14 residues. Germline-derived CDR1 and CDR2 are MNHEY and SVGEGT. In DNA form, the CDR3 reads TGTGCCAGCAGTTACTCGGGACTTCGCAATGAGCAGTTCTTC. This codes for CASSYSGLRNEQFF.

The CDR3 coding sequence is TGTGCCAGCAGTTTCGGGGGACAGGATAGCCGTGGTCGGTCACCCCTCCACTTT. Its translation: CASSFGGQDSRGRSPLHF. The J gene is TRBJ1-6, the V gene TRBV27; 8 nucleotides align to TRBD1. This CDR3 is built from 18 residues. The junction had 17 bases not matched to a gene; V was cut back by 3 bases and J by 10 bases. Germline assignment: CDR1 MNHEY and CDR2 SMNVEV (reference sequence).

CDR3 region: CASSVGTSGTWAQYF. In nucleotides, the CDR3 is TGTGCCAGCAGCGTAGGGACTAGCGGTACATGGGCCCAGTACTTC. The chain is built from TRBV9 and TRBJ2-5; TRBD2 matches at 10 bases. The ends lost 0 bases at V and 9 bases at J; junction bases unmatched: 8. Germline V gives CDR1 SGDLS, CDR2 YYNGEE. This CDR3 has 15 residues. The whole variable domain, remainder taken from reference TRBV9 and TRBJ2-5, is DSGVTQTPKHLITATGQRVTLRCSPRSGDLSVYWYQQSLDQGLQFLIQYYNGEERAKGNILERFSAQQFPDLHSELNLSSLELGDSALYFCASSVGTSGTWAQYFGPGTRLLVL.

The chain couples TRBV6-5 to TRBJ2-2; 10 bases are shared with TRBD2. CDR1 and CDR2 from the germline V gene are MNHEY and SVGAGI. J gave up 3 bases and V 5 bases, and 3 bases lay outside the gene matches. The CDR3 is 15 amino acids. The DNA for the CDR3 is TGTGCCAGCAGTAAGGGACTAGCGTACACCGGGGAGCTGTTTTTT. Its translation is CASSKGLAYTGELFF.

V and J are TRBV5-1 and TRBJ2-2, with 8 bases identical to TRBD2. Germline CDR1 reads SGHRS; CDR2 reads YFSETQ. The ends lost 2 bases at V and 1 base at J; junction bases unmatched: 10. This CDR3 has 18 residues. CDR3 coding DNA: TGCGCCAGCAGCTTAATGGGCGGGGGGCCACAGAACACCGGGGAGCTGTTTTTT. This sequence encodes CASSLMGGGPQNTGELFF.

The chain has TRBV12-3 or TRBV12-4 and TRBJ1-6; D uncertain. The CDR3 extends over 13 amino acids. Trimming took 7 bases from V and 7 from J, leaving 11 bases between them. The CDR3 is CASKNTENSPLHF. DNA for the CDR3: TGTGCCAGCAAGAACACAGAGAATTCACCCCTCCACTTT.

V gene TRBV30 combines with J gene TRBJ1-2, with no clear D. Germline CDR1 is GTSNPN and CDR2 is SVGIG (reference sequence). This CDR3 comprises 13 residues. Between the trimmed V and J ends, which lost 1 base and 2 bases, there was a span of 8 bases. The CDR3 loop is CAWSDGVNYGYTF. In DNA, the CDR3 is TGTGCCTGGAGTGACGGGGTGAACTATGGCTACACCTTC.

J is TRBJ1-2 and V is TRBV6-1; the D is unclear. The CDR3 runs to 14 residues. The germline V and J ends were trimmed by 0 bases and 4 bases, with 9 bases remaining between them. Per germline, CDR1 MNHNS and CDR2 SASEGT. The CDR3 DNA follows: TGTGCCAGCAGTGAAGCAGGCGGGTCCTATGGCTACACCTTC. It codes for CASSEAGGSYGYTF.

V gene TRBV7-9 combines with J gene TRBJ1-2, with D perhaps TRBD1 (5 bases). V lost 5 bases and J 2 bases, leaving 9 bases between the germline ends. In germline, CDR1 is SEHNR, CDR2 FQNEAQ (reference sequence). The CDR3 extends over 13 amino acids. As DNA, the CDR3 is TGTGCCAGCAGCACTGACAGCAACTATGGCTACACCTTC. Its translation is CASSTDSNYGYTF.

The chain joins TRBV18 to TRBJ2-1; TRBD2 aligns across 15 bases. J was trimmed by 0 bases and V by 4 bases; bases with no gene match: 7. CDR1 KGHSH and CDR2 LQKENI come from the germline V gene. This CDR3 has 19 amino acids. The CDR3 DNA reads as TGTGCCAGCTCACAACCGGGACTAGCGGGGGGAAGCTCCTACAATGAGCAGTTCTTC. This sequence encodes CASSQPGLAGGSSYNEQFF. Full variable domain (missing parts from reference TRBV18 and TRBJ2-1): NAGVMQNPRHLVRRRGQEARLRCSPMKGHSHVYWYRQLPEEGLKFMVYLQKENIIDESGMPKERFSAEFPKEGPSILRIQQVVRGDSAAYFCASSQPGLAGGSSYNEQFFGPGTRLTVL.

The V gene is TRBV27, the J gene TRBJ2-7; D possibly corresponds to TRBD2 (5 bases). This CDR3 comprises 15 residues. Per germline, CDR1 MNHEY and CDR2 SMNVEV (reference sequence). The germline V and J ends were trimmed by 2 bases and 3 bases, with 14 bases remaining between them. The CDR3 here is CASSLNRDNHYEQYF. The CDR3 nucleotides are TGTGCCAGCAGTTTAAACCGGGATAACCACTACGAGCAGTACTTC.

V and J are TRBV6-4 and TRBJ2-1; TRBD1 might be the D (6 bases). Trimming removed 5 bases at V and 4 bases at J, with 9 bases between. CDR1 MRHNA and CDR2 SNTAGT come from the germline V gene. The CDR3 is made up of 13 amino acids. Here the CDR3 reads CASSPGQYNEQFF. For the CDR3, the DNA is TGTGCCAGCAGTCCCGGACAGTACAATGAGCAGTTCTTC.

V and J are TRBV5-6 and TRBJ2-7; TRBD2 might be the D (6 bases). Trimming took off 4 bases at V and 6 bases at J, with 14 bases between the two ends. CDR1 is SGHDT and CDR2 is YYEEEE in the germline V gene. The length of the CDR3 is 13 residues. Here the CDR3 reads CASSRGTPREQYF. In DNA, the CDR3 is TGTGCCAGCAGCCGAGGGACTCCGCGCGAGCAGTACTTC.

This clone has a single count. The V and J genes are TRBV6-2 or TRBV6-3 and TRBJ2-7; no firm D call. From germline, CDR1 is MNHEY and CDR2 SVGEGT. The CDR3 runs 14 residues. V was clipped by 5 bases and J by 2 bases, with 13 bases between them. The CDR3: CASSGRSITYEQYF. The CDR3 DNA reads as TGTGCCAGCAGTGGCCGCTCAATAACCTACGAGCAGTACTTC.

The V and J genes are TRBV6-1 and TRBJ1-2, with 8 bases matching TRBD1. The CDR3 runs 14 residues. CDR1 and CDR2 from the germline V gene are MNHNS and SASEGT. The ends lost 2 bases at V and 6 bases at J; junction bases unmatched: 5. The CDR3 region is CASSEPYRGDGYTF. CDR3 DNA: TGTGCCAGCAGTGAACCGTACAGGGGGGATGGCTACACCTTC.

This rearrangement joins TRBV5-1 to TRBJ2-7, with no clear D. Germline V gene data show CDR1 as SGHRS and CDR2 as YFSETQ. V lost 5 bases and J 1 base, leaving 10 bases between the germline ends. The length of the CDR3 is 13 residues. As DNA, the CDR3 is TGCGCCAGCAGTATCGACGGGTCCTACGAGCAGTACTTC. Protein: CASSIDGSYEQYF.

The rearrangement links TRBV6-6 to TRBJ1-2; maybe TRBD1 (5 bases). This CDR3 region has 13 residues. Between the trimmed V and J ends, which lost 7 bases and 9 bases, there was a span of 18 bases. Germline assignment: CDR1 MNHNY and CDR2 SVGAGI (reference sequence). The chain's CDR3 is CASTTEPAVSYTF. The CDR3 DNA is TGTGCCAGCACGACAGAACCGGCTGTAAGCTACACCTTC.

The V gene is TRBV7-2, the J gene TRBJ1-4; 8 bases fit TRBD1. The length of the CDR3 is 15 residues. Trimming at V came to 5 bases and at J to 8 bases, leaving 10 bases not matched to a gene. Germline CDR1 SGHTA, CDR2 FQGNSA. In DNA form, the CDR3 reads TGTGCCAGCAGCGCAGGGGGCTGGGGAAAGGAAAAACTGTTTTTT. Residues: CASSAGGWGKEKLFF.

The V gene is TRBV28, the J gene TRBJ1-4, with 8 bases fitting TRBD1. V trimming: 8 bases; J trimming: 7 bases; junction bases outside the gene matches: 9. Germline values: CDR1 MDHEN, CDR2 SYDVKM. The CDR3 is 14 residues long. The CDR3 coding sequence is TGTGCCAGCGGGGTGACAGGGGAGGGTGAAAAACTGTTTTTT. Its translation: CASGVTGEGEKLFF.

The V call is TRBV6-5, the J call TRBJ2-4; 7 nucleotides align to TRBD2. CDR1 and CDR2 from the germline V gene are MNHEY and SVGAGI. The CDR3 consists of 14 residues. V was clipped by 7 bases and J by 4 bases; unmatched bases: 7. The CDR3 spells CASTREGAKNIQYF. The CDR3 DNA follows: TGTGCCAGCACGAGGGAGGGAGCGAAAAACATTCAGTACTTC.